Reported below is one T cell receptor (beta chain). Its cognate antigen is unknown. Time point in this sample: baseline pretreatment blood. Noted treatment: 15 Gy SBRT to primary tumor, nephrectomy 4 weeks later. Blood was sampled at baseline, 2 weeks and 4 weeks after SBRT. V lost 6 bases to trimming and J lost 3 bases, with 15 bases between them. The germline V gene has CDR1 SGHDT and CDR2 YYEEEE. This CDR3 is built from 14 residues. Here immunoSEQ multiplex PCR was the method, and the copy in TCRdb shows in-frame clones only, minus some. The table shows 85,000 to 100,000 clones, with approximately 86% occurring only once. This sample was included in a study of radiation and T cells in renal cell carcinoma. On the study more broadly: Nephrectomy followed 15 Gy stereotactic body radiation by 4 weeks.

Study conclusions and caveats: From baseline, blood top tumor clonotypes peaked at 2 weeks post-radiation. Pretreatment tumor biopsies were lacking, so baseline clonotypes are unknown.

The TCR originated in a middle-aged man with renal cell carcinoma. The chain joins TRBV5-6 to TRBJ1-2; no clear D gene. Material: blood, obtained from a patient whose treatment included radiotherapy and nephrectomy. The CDR3 DNA follows: TGTGCCAGCACCGCGTGGCCGGGTGACTATGGCTACACCTTC. Translation gives CASTAWPGDYGYTF.